This TCR beta chain was found in a study of cytomegalovirus exposure and HLA in healthy donors. Study background: A data release that came early held around 85 million unique TCRs from HLA-typed donors. Study findings and constraints: Most TCR sequences showed up rarely, but some public TCRs showed up in many donors.

60 Vbeta and 13 Jbeta primers were used in PCR. TCRdb keeps only in-frame clones here, not all; method: immunoSEQ multiplex PCR. The table includes about 140,000 clones, roughly 65% detected once. This clone was detected only once. Antigen specificity is unknown. The CDR3 covers 16 residues. J was trimmed by 2 bases and V by 3 bases; bases with no gene match: 4. CDR1 and CDR2 (germline): SGHRS, YFSETQ. The V gene is TRBV5-1, the J gene TRBJ2-1, with 11 bases identical to TRBD2. Sequenced material: PBMCs. This TCR derives from a man aged 60-69 years in good health and CMV-seronegative. CDR3 region: CASSSGLAEPYNEQFF. The CDR3 DNA reads TGCGCCAGCAGCTCGGGACTAGCGGAGCCCTACAATGAGCAGTTCTTC.